This is a list of T cell receptor beta chains from one sample in a study of blood T cells in healthy people across ages. TCRdb analysed the 5' RACE reads with MiXCR anew, one entry per CDR3 protein. The sample comprises 850,000 to 1,000,000 distinct CDR3 sequences, roughly half of which are singletons, and about a fifth rests with the top ten. Sequenced sample: blood. The receptors shown here come from a woman aged 60-75 years in good health. Both conserved end residues are part of each CDR3. A D gene is named only where the DNA matches it firmly. Size is omitted from some rows. Given values are once, few, many or a class for expanded clones.

clone size: .
D gene: .
V gene: TRBV12-3/TRBV12-4
J gene: TRBJ2-5
CDR3 protein: CASTFTGRGTQYF
CDR3 DNA: TGTGCCAGCACCTTCACAGGTCGGGGGACCCAGTACTTC

clone size: .
D gene: .
V gene: TRBV29-1
J gene: TRBJ2-3
CDR3 protein: CSVEAAGHTDTQYF
CDR3 DNA: TGCAGCGTTGAAGCGGCGGGACACACAGATACGCAGTATTTT

clone size: .
D gene: TRBD1
V gene: TRBV9
J gene: TRBJ2-5
CDR3 protein: CASSVGGTDQETQYF
CDR3 DNA: TGTGCCAGCAGCGTAGGTGGGACAGATCAAGAGACCCAGTACTTC

clone size: .
D gene: .
V gene: TRBV13
J gene: TRBJ1-2
CDR3 protein: CASSIRHESTDYGYTF
CDR3 DNA: TGTGCCAGCAGCATCAGACACGAATCGACTGACTATGGCTACACCTTC

clone size: few
D gene: TRBD2
V gene: TRBV10-3
J gene: TRBJ2-3
CDR3 protein: CAIAASGDTQYF
CDR3 DNA: TGTGCCATCGCGGCTAGCGGGGATACGCAGTATTTT

clone size: .
D gene: .
V gene: TRBV7-9
J gene: TRBJ2-1
CDR3 protein: CASSLRWGAGTYNEQFF
CDR3 DNA: TGTGCCAGCAGCTTGAGATGGGGAGCGGGTACCTACAATGAGCAGTTCTTC

clone size: .
D gene: .
V gene: TRBV24-1
J gene: TRBJ2-7
CDR3 protein: CATREDTQFYEQYF
CDR3 DNA: TGTGCCACCAGGGAGGACACCCAGTTCTACGAGCAGTACTTC

clone size: .
D gene: TRBD2
V gene: TRBV12-3/TRBV12-4
J gene: TRBJ2-7
CDR3 protein: CACASGSYEQYF
CDR3 DNA: TGTGCCTGTGCTAGCGGGAGCTACGAGCAGTACTTC

clone size: .
D gene: .
V gene: TRBV6-1
J gene: TRBJ2-5
CDR3 protein: CASRASETQYF
CDR3 DNA: TGTGCCAGCAGGGCATCTGAGACCCAGTACTTC

clone size: few
D gene: .
V gene: TRBV4-1
J gene: TRBJ2-5
CDR3 protein: CASSQGPRQETQYF
CDR3 DNA: TGCGCCAGCAGCCAAGGTCCTAGGCAAGAGACCCAGTACTTC

clone size: .
D gene: .
V gene: TRBV2
J gene: TRBJ1-1
CDR3 protein: CASSEAYTEAFF
CDR3 DNA: TGTGCCAGCAGTGAAGCCTACACTGAAGCTTTCTTT

clone size: few
D gene: TRBD1
V gene: TRBV28
J gene: TRBJ2-7
CDR3 protein: CASSSRDRASYEQYF
CDR3 DNA: TGTGCCAGCAGTTCAAGGGACAGGGCGTCCTACGAGCAGTACTTC

clone size: .
D gene: TRBD2
V gene: TRBV20-1
J gene: TRBJ2-7
CDR3 protein: CSARGRLAGGVNEQYF
CDR3 DNA: TGCAGTGCTAGGGGGCGACTAGCGGGGGGTGTAAATGAGCAGTACTTC

clone size: .
D gene: .
V gene: TRBV4-1
J gene: TRBJ1-2
CDR3 protein: CASSQEGRQAGGYTF
CDR3 DNA: TGCGCCAGCAGCCAAGAAGGGAGACAGGCGGGCGGCTACACCTTC

clone size: .
D gene: .
V gene: TRBV6-5
J gene: TRBJ1-2
CDR3 protein: CASSPRASYGYTF
CDR3 DNA: TGTGCCAGCAGCCCACGGGCGAGCTATGGCTACACCTTC

clone size: once
D gene: .
V gene: TRBV10-2
J gene: TRBJ2-1
CDR3 protein: CASSELVEQFF
CDR3 DNA: TGCGCCAGCAGTGAGCTGGTTGAGCAGTTCTTC

clone size: .
D gene: TRBD1
V gene: TRBV27
J gene: TRBJ2-7
CDR3 protein: CASSQGTGFYEQYF
CDR3 DNA: TGTGCCAGCAGCCAAGGGACAGGGTTCTACGAGCAGTACTTC

clone size: .
D gene: TRBD2
V gene: TRBV20-1
J gene: TRBJ2-7
CDR3 protein: CSAIPTSGLYEQYF
CDR3 DNA: TGCAGTGCTATCCCAACTAGCGGGTTATACGAGCAGTACTTC

clone size: .
D gene: .
V gene: TRBV6-5
J gene: TRBJ1-2
CDR3 protein: CASSYEGLHGYTF
CDR3 DNA: TGTGCCAGCAGTTACGAGGGGTTACATGGCTACACCTTC

clone size: .
D gene: TRBD1
V gene: TRBV7-2
J gene: TRBJ1-4
CDR3 protein: CARSPGTESEKLFF
CDR3 DNA: TGTGCCCGCAGCCCCGGGACAGAGAGTGAAAAACTGTTTTTT

clone size: few
D gene: .
V gene: TRBV7-9
J gene: TRBJ2-3
CDR3 protein: CASSSASGTSTDTQYF
CDR3 DNA: TGTGCCAGCAGCTCGGCTTCCGGGACCAGCACAGATACGCAGTATTTT

clone size: few
D gene: .
V gene: TRBV9
J gene: TRBJ1-2
CDR3 protein: CASSVHGASGYTF
CDR3 DNA: TGTGCCAGCAGCGTACATGGGGCGAGCGGCTACACCTTC

clone size: .
D gene: .
V gene: TRBV5-1
J gene: TRBJ2-7
CDR3 protein: CASSLNKGFEQYF
CDR3 DNA: TGCGCCAGCAGCTTGAATAAGGGTTTCGAGCAGTACTTC

clone size: many
D gene: .
V gene: TRBV4-1
J gene: TRBJ2-1
CDR3 protein: CASSQAQGNNEQFF
CDR3 DNA: TGCGCCAGCAGCCAAGCTCAGGGGAACAATGAGCAGTTCTTC

clone size: .
D gene: .
V gene: TRBV7-2
J gene: TRBJ2-5
CDR3 protein: CASSFPQGLRETQYF
CDR3 DNA: TGTGCCAGCAGCTTCCCGCAGGGGCTTAGGGAGACCCAGTACTTC

clone size: few
D gene: .
V gene: TRBV4-1
J gene: TRBJ2-4
CDR3 protein: CASSQGVGTGAKNIQYF
CDR3 DNA: TGCGCCAGCAGCCAAGGGGTAGGGACCGGAGCCAAAAACATTCAGTACTTC

clone size: .
D gene: .
V gene: TRBV7-9
J gene: TRBJ1-6
CDR3 protein: CASSLEQNNSPLHF
CDR3 DNA: TGTGCCAGCAGCTTAGAACAAAATAATTCACCCCTCCACTTT

clone size: few
D gene: TRBD1
V gene: TRBV12-3/TRBV12-4
J gene: TRBJ2-7
CDR3 protein: CASSTRDRGAYEQYF
CDR3 DNA: TGTGCCAGCTCTACCCGGGACAGGGGGGCCTACGAGCAGTACTTC

clone size: .
D gene: TRBD1
V gene: TRBV29-1
J gene: TRBJ1-4
CDR3 protein: CSARGQGEKLFF
CDR3 DNA: TGCAGCGCCAGGGGGCAAGGTGAAAAACTGTTTTTT

clone size: few
D gene: .
V gene: TRBV20-1
J gene: TRBJ1-1
CDR3 protein: CSARADTEAFF
CDR3 DNA: TGCAGTGCTAGAGCGGACACTGAAGCTTTCTTT

clone size: few
D gene: .
V gene: TRBV27
J gene: TRBJ2-1
CDR3 protein: CASSRPPGSGSYNEQFF
CDR3 DNA: TGTGCCAGCAGTCGACCCCCGGGTAGCGGATCATACAATGAGCAGTTCTTC

clone size: .
D gene: .
V gene: TRBV18
J gene: TRBJ2-7
CDR3 protein: CASSPGASENYEQYF
CDR3 DNA: TGTGCCAGCTCACCAGGGGCTAGCGAGAACTACGAGCAGTACTTC

clone size: few
D gene: .
V gene: TRBV4-2
J gene: TRBJ1-6
CDR3 protein: CASSQARTVANSPLHF
CDR3 DNA: TGTGCCAGCAGCCAGGCGAGGACAGTCGCTAATTCACCCCTCCACTTT

clone size: .
D gene: .
V gene: TRBV20-1
J gene: TRBJ1-5
CDR3 protein: CSAREGGSNQPQHF
CDR3 DNA: TGCAGTGCTAGAGAGGGGGGGAGCAATCAGCCCCAGCATTTT

clone size: .
D gene: .
V gene: TRBV5-6
J gene: TRBJ1-2
CDR3 protein: CASSLKLRLRASPGYTF
CDR3 DNA: TGTGCCAGCAGCTTGAAGTTGCGACTCCGGGCCTCACCCGGCTACACCTTC

clone size: .
D gene: .
V gene: TRBV20-1
J gene: TRBJ2-1
CDR3 protein: CSARPRPNEQFF
CDR3 DNA: TGCAGTGCTCGCCCTCGACCCAATGAGCAGTTCTTC

clone size: few
D gene: TRBD2
V gene: TRBV20-1
J gene: TRBJ2-7
CDR3 protein: CSVPGLAVYEQYF
CDR3 DNA: TGCAGTGTTCCGGGACTAGCGGTTTACGAGCAGTACTTC

clone size: .
D gene: .
V gene: TRBV20-1
J gene: TRBJ2-5
CDR3 protein: CSARHSSAETQYF
CDR3 DNA: TGCAGTGCTAGACACTCTAGCGCTGAGACCCAGTACTTC

clone size: once
D gene: TRBD2
V gene: TRBV28
J gene: TRBJ2-1
CDR3 protein: CASSSAPSGSIDEQFF
CDR3 DNA: TGTGCCAGCAGTTCCGCCCCTAGCGGGAGTATCGATGAGCAGTTCTTC

clone size: .
D gene: .
V gene: TRBV27
J gene: TRBJ1-6
CDR3 protein: CASSGGIRRNSPLHF
CDR3 DNA: TGTGCCAGCAGTGGCGGGATACGGCGAAATTCACCCCTCCACTTT

clone size: .
D gene: TRBD1
V gene: TRBV7-2
J gene: TRBJ2-7
CDR3 protein: CASSSPGQGPLEQYF
CDR3 DNA: TGTGCCAGCAGCTCCCCGGGACAGGGGCCCCTGGAGCAGTACTTC

clone size: .
D gene: TRBD2
V gene: TRBV9
J gene: TRBJ2-1
CDR3 protein: CASSLLPLAGPENEQFF
CDR3 DNA: TGTGCCAGCAGCCTACTACCGCTAGCGGGACCTGAGAATGAGCAGTTCTTC

clone size: .
D gene: TRBD2
V gene: TRBV20-1
J gene: TRBJ2-3
CDR3 protein: CRLRGAGGGTTGTQYF
CDR3 DNA: TGCAGGCTACGAGGGGCGGGAGGAGGGACTACAGGTACGCAGTATTTT

clone size: .
D gene: TRBD2
V gene: TRBV20-1
J gene: TRBJ2-7
CDR3 protein: CSARGLAGGYNEQYF
CDR3 DNA: TGCAGTGCTAGGGGACTAGCGGGAGGGTACAATGAGCAGTACTTC

clone size: .
D gene: .
V gene: TRBV7-9
J gene: TRBJ2-3
CDR3 protein: CASSSFPYF
CDR3 DNA: TGTGCCAGCAGCTCCTTCCCGTATTTT